The 13 T cell receptor beta chains listed next were all sequenced from one sample in a study of T cell changes during pregnancy in multiple sclerosis. Clones were read by immunoSEQ multiplex PCR, and TCRdb kept only the in-frame ones, dropping some. Of about 54,000 clones listed, 91% are singletons. Material: peripheral blood, obtained after pregnancy. These receptors came from a female donor in good health, enrolled as a control in a pregnancy study.

The rearrangement joins TRBV7-2 to TRBJ2-7; D is unresolved. The ends were cut back, 2 bases at V and 3 bases at J, with 11 bases in the middle. The CDR3 has 14 amino acids. Per the germline V gene, CDR1 is SGHTA and CDR2 is FQGNSA. CDR3 DNA sequence: TGTGCCAGCAGCTTACCCGTCCAGATCTACGAGCAGTACTTC. Translated: CASSLPVQIYEQYF.

This chain uses TRBV7-2 with TRBJ1-5; no reliable D call. CDR3 length: 16 residues. Between the trimmed V and J ends, which lost 2 bases and 1 base, there was a span of 12 bases. Germline V gives CDR1 SGHTA, CDR2 FQGNSA. The CDR3 protein is CASSLLPRGSNQPQHF. The CDR3 nucleotides are TGTGCCAGCAGCTTATTACCGAGAGGAAGCAATCAGCCCCAGCATTTT.

The chain recombines TRBV5-1 with TRBJ2-5; D may be TRBD2 (5 bases). V was shortened by 4 bases and J by 13 bases, with 29 bases between the two germline ends. This CDR3 has 16 amino acids. The germline gives CDR1 SGHRS, CDR2 YFSETQ. CDR3 protein: CASSRSLPRLPDASYF. The CDR3 bases are TGCGCCAGCAGCCGTTCTCTCCCAAGACTACCAGACGCTTCGTACTTC. Variable domain in full (rest from reference TRBV5-1 and TRBJ2-5): KAGVTQTPRYLIKTRGQQVTLSCSPISGHRSVSWYQQTPGQGLQFLFEYFSETQRNKGNFPGRFSGRQFSNSRSEMNVSTLELGDSALYLCASSRSLPRLPDASYFGPGTRLLVL.

V gene TRBV10-2 combines with J gene TRBJ1-1; TRBD1 agrees at 7 bases. V shed 3 bases and J 3 bases; nucleotides not matched to a gene: 1. Germline CDR1 is WSHSY and CDR2 is SAAADI. The CDR3 sequence is 13 residues long. This chain's CDR3 is CASSDRGDTEAFF. The CDR3 bases are TGCGCCAGCAGTGACAGGGGGGACACTGAAGCTTTCTTT.

The chain employs TRBV28 and TRBJ1-5, with D possibly matching TRBD1 (5 bases). The V gene's germline CDR1 is MDHEN and CDR2 SYDVKM. This CDR3 region has 16 residues. Trimming shortened V by 7 bases and J by 0 bases, and 16 bases separated the two germline ends. Here the CDR3 DNA reads TGTGCCAGCATAAAGGGGCTCGATTTTAGCAATCAGCCCCAGCATTTT. This encodes CASIKGLDFSNQPQHF.

V usage is TRBV29-1 and J usage is TRBJ1-2; D is undetermined. Germline V CDR1 and CDR2: SQVTM, ANQGSEA. There are 13 residues in the CDR3. With 7 bases removed from V and 3 bases from J, the gap between germline ends came to 15 bases. In nucleotides, the CDR3 is TGCAGCGCCGTGGGCAGCAAGGACTATGGCTACACCTTC. Translating gives CSAVGSKDYGYTF. Together with reference TRBV29-1 and TRBJ1-2, the CDR3 gives the full variable domain: SAVISQKPSRDICQRGTSLTIQCQVDSQVTMMFWYRQQPGQSLTLIATANQGSEATYESGFVIDKFPISRPNLTFSTLTVSNMSPEDSSIYLCSAVGSKDYGYTFGSGTRLTVV.

CDR3 residues: CASSQDRTGGTEAFF. In DNA, the CDR3 is TGCGCCAGCAGCCAAGATCGGACAGGGGGCACTGAAGCTTTCTTT. The chain employs TRBV4-3 and TRBJ1-1, with 10 positions matching TRBD1. Trimming cost V 0 bases and J 4 bases; bases outside gene matches: 2. Germline V gives CDR1 LGHNA, CDR2 YSLEER. This CDR3 has 15 amino acids.

The chain is built from TRBV5-6 and TRBJ2-7; TRBD2 might be the D (5 bases). This CDR3 spans 13 amino acids. Germline V gene sequence: CDR1 SGHDT, CDR2 YYEEEE. Trimming stripped 4 bases from V and 2 bases from J, with 10 bases between. The chain's CDR3 is CASSPSGTYEQYF. DNA for the CDR3: TGTGCCAGCAGCCCATCGGGGACCTACGAGCAGTACTTC.

The chain employs TRBV5-4 and TRBJ2-7, with 7 nucleotides matching TRBD2. V was pared by 0 bases and J by 1 base, with 4 bases of the junction left unmatched. Germline V CDR1 and CDR2: SGHNT, YYREEE (reference sequence). The CDR3 contains 15 residues. The DNA of the CDR3 is TGTGCCAGCAGCTTGGGGGCTAGCGGTTCCTACGAGCAGTACTTC. It is translated as CASSLGASGSYEQYF.

The V call is TRBV5-6, the J call TRBJ1-2, with 9 bases matching TRBD1. The V gene's germline CDR1 is SGHDT and CDR2 YYEEEE. This CDR3 is built from 14 residues. V dropped 0 bases and J dropped 3; count of bases not matched to a gene: 0. CDR3 amino acids: CASSLGDRDYGYTF. Here the CDR3 DNA reads TGTGCCAGCAGCTTGGGGGACAGGGACTATGGCTACACCTTC.

The chain has TRBV5-4 and TRBJ2-1, with a possible D match to TRBD1 (6 bases). Germline V gives CDR1 SGHNT, CDR2 YYREEE (reference sequence). This CDR3 has 16 residues. V gave up 0 bases and J gave up 7 bases, with 17 bases separating them. In DNA, the CDR3 is TGTGCCAGCAGCTTGGTAGGGGGTGGTAGGAGAAATGAGCAGTTCTTC. Translating gives CASSLVGGGRRNEQFF.

The rearrangement uses TRBV4-1 and TRBJ2-1, with a possible D match to TRBD1 (5 bases). The length of the CDR3 is 16 residues. V gave up 3 bases and J gave up 6 bases, with 18 bases separating them. Germline CDR1 reads MGHRA; CDR2 reads YSYEKL. The CDR3 spells CASSHPPQGRGNEQFF. The CDR3 DNA follows: TGCGCCAGCAGCCACCCCCCCCAGGGAAGGGGCAATGAGCAGTTCTTC.

The chain carries TRBV28 and TRBJ1-4, with D hard to call. Germline values: CDR1 MDHEN, CDR2 SYDVKM. V was pared by 6 bases and J by 8 bases, with 10 bases between. The CDR3 length is 12 residues. Here the CDR3 DNA reads TGTGCCAGCAGCCTCTCTCCGGAAAAACTGTTTTTT. Translated, it gives CASSLSPEKLFF.